This entry lists 30 T cell receptor beta chains sequenced from one sample in a study of blood T cell repertoires in COVID-19. Some clones are missing from TCRdb's copy, which holds only in-frame ones; the method was immunoSEQ multiplex PCR. The sample has over 300,000 clones; nearly 90% are singletons. Specimen: PBMCs or T cells enriched from blood (not recorded which). The receptors derive from a woman in her twenties or thirties who had recovered from COVID-19.

This chain joins TRBV10-3 and TRBJ2-3, with a weak D call TRBD1 (5 bases). The CDR3 spans 12 residues. The V end lost 7 bases, the J end lost 4 bases, and 9 bases lay between the germline ends. Per germline, CDR1 ENHRY and CDR2 SYGVKD. In DNA form, the CDR3 reads TGTGCCATCAAAGGGGATCCAGATACGCAGTATTTT. This gives the protein CAIKGDPDTQYF.

Points on this clone: The same CDR3 arises from other DNA sequences in this sample as well. The chain recombines TRBV20-1 with TRBJ1-5, with D possibly TRBD1 on 5 matching bases. There are 14 residues in the CDR3. In germline, CDR1 is DFQATT, CDR2 SNEGSKA (reference sequence). The V end was cut by 3 bases, the J end by 2 bases, with 11 bases between. The CDR3 protein is CSASLGQGNQPQHF. The CDR3 DNA follows: TGCAGTGCTAGTTTGGGGCAGGGCAATCAGCCCCAGCATTTT.

The V call is TRBV4-1, the J call TRBJ1-4; D is possibly TRBD1 (5 bases). The germline V gene has CDR1 MGHRA and CDR2 YSYEKL. V shed 4 bases and J shed 7 bases, with 19 bases lying between them. This CDR3 contains 16 residues. CDR3 protein: CASSPIVWGFGEKLFF. The CDR3 nucleotides are TGCGCCAGCAGCCCAATTGTTTGGGGCTTCGGTGAAAAACTGTTTTTT.

The chain joins TRBV9 to TRBJ2-3, with TRBD2 matching over 9 bases. The germline gives CDR1 SGDLS, CDR2 YYNGEE. The CDR3 is 14 residues long. V shed 1 base and J 6 bases; nucleotides not matched to a gene: 3. In DNA, the CDR3 is TGTGCCAGCAGCGTAAGTAGCGGGAGCGATACGCAGTATTTT. Its protein is CASSVSSGSDTQYF. Full variable domain (remainder filled in from reference TRBV9 and TRBJ2-3): DSGVTQTPKHLITATGQRVTLRCSPRSGDLSVYWYQQSLDQGLQFLIQYYNGEERAKGNILERFSAQQFPDLHSELNLSSLELGDSALYFCASSVSSGSDTQYFGPGTRLTVL.

The chain joins TRBV4-1 to TRBJ2-1; 9 bases align to TRBD2. With 1 base clipped from V and 2 bases from J, the junction kept 3 bases outside the gene matches. The CDR3 covers 16 residues. CDR1 is MGHRA and CDR2 is YSYEKL in the germline V gene. The CDR3: CASSQVIAGAYNEQFF. In nucleotides, the CDR3 is TGCGCCAGCAGCCAAGTTATAGCGGGGGCCTACAATGAGCAGTTCTTC.

This chain links TRBV10-3 with TRBJ1-2, with TRBD1 as a possible D gene (5 bases). Germline CDR1 is ENHRY and CDR2 is SYGVKD. The CDR3 totals 14 residues. Trimming took off 0 bases at V and 4 bases at J, with 9 bases between the two ends. CDR3 in amino acids: CAISESGTIYGYTF. DNA for the CDR3: TGTGCCATCAGTGAGTCCGGGACTATCTATGGCTACACCTTC.

This chain links TRBV14 with TRBJ2-3; D not resolved. This CDR3 is 15 amino acids long. Trimming took 3 bases from V and 1 from J, leaving 11 bases between them. Looked up from germline, CDR1 is SGHDN and CDR2 is FVKESK. DNA for the CDR3: TGTGCCAGCAGCCAGGGCAGGATAGGCACAGATACGCAGTATTTT. Its protein product is CASSQGRIGTDTQYF. Complete variable domain (other parts from reference TRBV14 and TRBJ2-3): EAGVTQFPSHSVIEKGQTVTLRCDPISGHDNLYWYRRVMGKEIKFLLHFVKESKQDESGMPNNRFLAERTGGTYSTLKVQPAELEDSGVYFCASSQGRIGTDTQYFGPGTRLTVL.

The CDR3 region is CATRTDNYGYTF. Here the CDR3 DNA reads TGTGCCACCCGAACAGACAACTATGGCTACACCTTC. This chain uses TRBV7-2 with TRBJ1-2; the D is unclear. Germline assignment: CDR1 SGHTA and CDR2 FQGNSA. The V end was cut by 10 bases, the J end by 2 bases, with 11 bases between. The CDR3 covers 12 residues.

The chain uses TRBV5-8 and TRBJ2-1; D gene ambiguous. V was pared by 5 bases and J by 5 bases, with 11 bases between. Germline CDR1 and CDR2: SGHTS and YDEGEE. This CDR3 is 13 amino acids long. The CDR3 protein is CASRPTADNEQFF. The CDR3 DNA is TGTGCCAGCAGGCCTACAGCTGACAATGAGCAGTTCTTC. The entire variable domain, with the rest obtained from reference TRBV5-8 and TRBJ2-1, is as follows: EAGVTQSPTHLIKTRGQQATLRCSPISGHTSVYWYQQALGLGLQFLLWYDEGEERNRGNFPPRFSGRQFPNYSSELNVNALELEDSALYLCASRPTADNEQFFGPGTRLTVL.

The chain uses TRBV5-4 and TRBJ1-1; no firm D call. V lost 4 bases and J lost 8, with 18 bases in between. The CDR3 is made up of 14 amino acids. Germline V lookup: CDR1 SGHNT, CDR2 YYREEE (reference sequence). The CDR3 is CASSRRRQTLEAFF. CDR3 coding DNA: TGTGCCAGCAGCCGCAGAAGGCAGACACTGGAAGCTTTCTTT. The full variable domain, with the rest looked up from reference TRBV5-4 and TRBJ1-1, is ETGVTQSPTHLIKTRGQQVTLRCSSQSGHNTVSWYQQALGQGPQFIFQYYREEENGRGNFPPRFSGLQFPNYSSELNVNALELDDSALYLCASSRRRQTLEAFFGQGTRLTVV.

V gene TRBV4-3 combines with J gene TRBJ1-5, with 7 bases identical to TRBD1. The germline V gene has CDR1 LGHNA and CDR2 YSLEER. The CDR3 runs to 17 residues. The V gene end was trimmed by 2 bases and the J gene end by 4 bases; junction bases not matched to a gene: 11. CDR3 region: CASSQSPGTEGNQPQHF. For the CDR3, the DNA is TGCGCCAGCAGCCAAAGCCCGGGGACAGAGGGGAATCAGCCCCAGCATTTT.

V usage is TRBV30 and J usage is TRBJ1-1, with 7 bases aligning to TRBD1. Germline loops: CDR1 GTSNPN, CDR2 SVGIG (reference sequence). The CDR3 contains 11 residues. Trimming took 4 bases from V and 14 from J; bases not matched to a gene: 10. CDR3 in amino acids: CAWNGGGEEFF. The CDR3 nucleotides read TGTGCCTGGAATGGAGGGGGCGAGGAGTTCTTT.

V gene TRBV2 combines with J gene TRBJ2-3, with 7 bases aligning to TRBD1. This CDR3 spans 16 amino acids. V lost 2 bases and J lost 5; bases outside the gene matches: 10. Germline CDR1 and CDR2: SNHLY and FYNNEI. The CDR3 region is CASSEFYTGAQDTQYF. The CDR3 bases are TGTGCCAGCAGTGAATTTTATACAGGGGCCCAAGATACGCAGTATTTT.

The rearrangement joins TRBV5-1 to TRBJ1-3; D possibly corresponds to TRBD1 (5 bases). Germline CDR1 is SGHRS and CDR2 is YFSETQ. V was pared by 4 bases and J by 8 bases, with 16 bases between. The CDR3 has 14 residues. The CDR3 bases are TGCGCCAGCAGCCCCGGCCGGGTAGGGGACACCATATATTTT. Protein sequence: CASSPGRVGDTIYF.

This rearrangement joins TRBV5-4 to TRBJ1-2, with 8 bases matching TRBD1. CDR3 length equals 15 residues. Germline V gives CDR1 SGHNT, CDR2 YYREEE (reference sequence). Trimming took 4 bases from V and 4 from J; bases not matched to a gene: 9. CDR3 sequence reads: CASSGGGQAFYGYTF. Here the CDR3 DNA reads TGTGCCAGCAGCGGTGGGGGACAGGCGTTCTATGGCTACACCTTC.

V is TRBV18 and J is TRBJ1-3; the D gene is possibly TRBD1 (6 bases). CDR3 size: 14 residues. From germline, CDR1 is KGHSH and CDR2 LQKENI. V lost 4 bases and J 2 bases, leaving 9 bases between the germline ends. The CDR3 is CASSLPGAGNTIYF. CDR3 nucleotide sequence: TGTGCCAGCTCACTTCCAGGGGCTGGAAACACCATATATTTT.

The rearrangement links TRBV29-1 to TRBJ2-1, with D possibly matching TRBD2 (7 bases). Trimming removed 6 bases from V and 8 bases from J, with 14 bases in between. The germline CDR1 and CDR2 sequences are SQVTM and ANQGSEA. CDR3 length: 12 residues. The CDR3 spells CSVYRGGDEQFF. The CDR3 DNA sequence: TGCAGCGTATACCGAGGGGGGGATGAGCAGTTCTTC.

The chain employs TRBV4-2 and TRBJ1-2; D is undetermined. V lost 0 bases, J lost 8 bases, and 7 bases lay in between. The CDR3 is 12 residues long. CDR1 LGHNA and CDR2 YNFKEQ come from the germline V gene. The CDR3 here is CASSQDRVGYTF. The CDR3 region has the DNA TGTGCCAGCAGCCAAGATCGGGTCGGCTACACCTTC.

The CDR3 is CASSLQGQGKAFF. The DNA of the CDR3 is TGTGCCAGCAGCCTACAGGGACAGGGAAAAGCTTTCTTT. The genes are TRBV13 and TRBJ1-1; 9 bases match TRBD1. Germline V gene data show CDR1 as PRHDT and CDR2 as FYEKMQ (reference sequence). The CDR3 has 13 residues. Unmatched junction bases numbered 7, after V lost 5 bases and J lost 9 bases.

The chain links TRBV7-2 to TRBJ2-2; TRBD2 agrees at 11 bases. The CDR3 length is 17 residues. J gave up 4 bases and V 1 base, and 5 bases lay outside the gene matches. Germline lookup yields CDR1 SGHTA and CDR2 FQGNSA. CDR3 sequence (DNA): TGTGCCAGCAGCTTAGAACTAGCGGGGGCGACCACCGGGGAGCTGTTTTTT. It translates to CASSLELAGATTGELFF. The variable domain in full, completed from reference TRBV7-2 and TRBJ2-2, reads GAGVSQSPSNKVTEKGKDVELRCDPISGHTALYWYRQSLGQGLEFLIYFQGNSAPDKSGLPSDRFSAERTGGSVSTLTIQRTQQEDSAVYLCASSLELAGATTGELFFGEGSRLTVL.

V is TRBV19 and J is TRBJ1-6; tentative D call: TRBD1 (6 bases). The V end lost 1 base, the J end lost 9 bases, and 13 bases lay between the germline ends. The CDR3 runs 15 residues. CDR1 is LNHDA, CDR2 SQIVND, per germline (reference sequence). CDR3 sequence (DNA): TGTGCCAGTAGTATAGGAGGCAGGGGCGGTTCACCCCTCCACTTT. This sequence encodes CASSIGGRGGSPLHF.

The chain carries TRBV15 and TRBJ1-2; D gene unclear. The CDR3 contains 14 residues. The V gene's germline CDR1 is LNHNV and CDR2 YYDKDF (reference sequence). V lost 5 bases, J lost 2 bases, and 12 bases lay in between. In DNA, the CDR3 is TGTGCCACCAGCTGGAGAGGAGGAAACTATGGCTACACCTTC. Its protein product is CATSWRGGNYGYTF.

The CDR3 reads CASSLDPRGGGYTF. In DNA form, the CDR3 reads TGTGCCAGCAGCTTAGATCCCAGGGGTGGTGGCTACACCTTC. The V call is TRBV7-9, the J call TRBJ1-2; maybe TRBD1 (6 bases). This CDR3 is 14 amino acids long. The germline gives CDR1 SEHNR, CDR2 FQNEAQ (reference sequence). V lost 1 base to trimming and J lost 7 bases, with 13 bases between them.

The chain carries TRBV7-9 and TRBJ1-3; D is perhaps TRBD1 (5 bases). Trimming removed 5 bases from V and 4 bases from J, with 12 bases in between. Germline V gene lookup returns CDR1 SEHNR and CDR2 FQNEAQ (reference sequence). This CDR3 region has 14 residues. Here the CDR3 reads CASSPGLQGNTIYF. The DNA of the CDR3 is TGTGCCAGCAGCCCGGGACTGCAAGGAAACACCATATATTTT.

This clone was seen only a few times. The chain uses TRBV5-5 and TRBJ1-1; 10 nucleotides align to TRBD1. CDR3 size: 18 residues. The germline V gene encodes CDR1 SGHKS and CDR2 YYEKEE (reference sequence). V trimming: 1 base; J trimming: 5 bases; junction bases outside the gene matches: 14. The CDR3 spells CASSLIRFSGQGRTEAFF. The CDR3 DNA reads TGTGCCAGCAGCTTGATTCGCTTCTCGGGACAGGGGAGGACTGAAGCTTTCTTT.

In this sample, this clone turned up a few times. The gene calls are TRBV12-3 or TRBV12-4 and TRBJ2-7, with 7 bases identical to TRBD1. The CDR3 contains 12 residues. J lost 7 bases, V lost 5 bases, and 5 bases had no gene match. As DNA, the CDR3 is TGTGCCAGCAGTCCCACACAGGGGGAGCAGTACTTC. Its protein product is CASSPTQGEQYF.

The chain joins TRBV6-5 to TRBJ1-1; 8 bases fit TRBD1. The germline V gene encodes CDR1 MNHEY and CDR2 SVGAGI. CDR3 size: 15 residues. Germline trimming cut 5 bases from V and 2 bases from J; bases unmatched to any gene: 7. The CDR3 coding sequence is TGTGCCAGCAGTCCTCGACAGGGGAAAAACACTGAAGCTTTCTTT. This translates into CASSPRQGKNTEAFF.

The rearrangement joins TRBV4-2 to TRBJ1-2; D is unresolved. Germline assignment: CDR1 LGHNA and CDR2 YNFKEQ. There are 16 residues in the CDR3. Trimming left V 0 bases short and J 4 bases short, with 15 bases between. The CDR3, as DNA: TGTGCCAGCAGCCAAGATTCGACGGGAGGTGGCTATGGCTACACCTTC. Translation: CASSQDSTGGGYGYTF.

The chain uses TRBV10-3 and TRBJ1-2; D is unresolved. Germline CDR1 reads ENHRY; CDR2 reads SYGVKD. The CDR3 covers 15 residues. Between the trimmed V and J ends, which lost 3 bases and 6 bases, there was a span of 17 bases. For the CDR3, the DNA is TGTGCCATCAGTGAACCCAGGATGGGCCCCGATGGCTACACCTTC. Encoded protein: CAISEPRMGPDGYTF.

The chain recombines TRBV6-1 with TRBJ1-4; D gene ambiguous. The V end lost 5 bases, the J end lost 8 bases, and 9 bases lay between the germline ends. Per germline, CDR1 MNHNS and CDR2 SASEGT. This CDR3 has 12 amino acids. CDR3 nucleotide sequence: TGTGCCAGCAGTTATTGGGAGGAAAAACTGTTTTTT. The encoded protein is CASSYWEEKLFF.